Shown below are 2 T cell receptor beta chains from a single sample sequenced in a study of blood T cell repertoires in COVID-19. Assay: immunoSEQ multiplex PCR; the TCRdb copy retains only in-frame clones and omits some. Of around 150,000 clones listed, almost 85% were seen once; the top ten hold 3% to 3.5%. Sample: PBMCs or T cells enriched from blood (not recorded which). The receptors were gathered from a woman aged 50 to 60 with acute COVID-19.

The chain combines TRBV19 with TRBJ1-6; maybe TRBD1 (5 bases). Germline CDR1 is LNHDA and CDR2 is SQIVND (reference sequence). There are 14 residues in the CDR3. Trimming stripped 7 bases from V and 5 bases from J, with 12 bases between. In DNA form, the CDR3 reads TGTGCCAGTACTGGGCGGGGGAATAATTCACCCCTCCACTTT. Encoded protein: CASTGRGNNSPLHF.

V usage is TRBV29-1 and J usage is TRBJ2-7; a possible D gene is TRBD2 (5 bases). Germline CDR1 is SQVTM and CDR2 is ANQGSEA. Trimming stripped 3 bases from V and 2 bases from J, with 17 bases between. This CDR3 has 15 residues. Written as DNA, the CDR3 is TGCAGCGTTGAGATCCCTATGGAGGCAGCCTACGAGCAGTACTTC. This sequence encodes CSVEIPMEAAYEQYF.